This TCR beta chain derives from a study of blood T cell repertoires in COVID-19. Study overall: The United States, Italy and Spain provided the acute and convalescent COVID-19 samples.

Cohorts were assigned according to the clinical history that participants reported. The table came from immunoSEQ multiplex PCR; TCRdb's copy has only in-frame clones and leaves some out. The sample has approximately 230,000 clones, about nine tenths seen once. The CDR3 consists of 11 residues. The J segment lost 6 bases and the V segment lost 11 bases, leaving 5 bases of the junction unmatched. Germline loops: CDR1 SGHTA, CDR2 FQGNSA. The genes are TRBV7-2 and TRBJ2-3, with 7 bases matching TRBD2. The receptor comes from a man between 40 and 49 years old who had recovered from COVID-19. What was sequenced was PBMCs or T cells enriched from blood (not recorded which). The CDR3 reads CAGGSLDTQYF. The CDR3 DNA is TGTGCCGGCGGGAGTTTGGATACGCAGTATTTT.